This passage covers 2 T cell receptor beta chains from one sample sequenced in a study of blood T cell repertoires in COVID-19. The table came from immunoSEQ multiplex PCR; TCRdb's copy has only in-frame clones and leaves some out. The sample contains about 200,000 clones, around 83% of which appear only once. The sequencing input was peripheral blood. Every receptor here comes from an elderly woman with acute or convalescent COVID-19.

The V call is TRBV2, the J call TRBJ1-1, with D perhaps TRBD1 (5 bases). The germline CDR1 and CDR2 sequences are SNHLY and FYNNEI. The length of the CDR3 is 13 residues. Trimming stripped 5 bases from V and 1 base from J, with 8 bases between. CDR3 sequence (DNA): TGTGCCAGCAGTCCTAGGGGGAACACTGAAGCTTTCTTT. This gives the protein CASSPRGNTEAFF.

The gene calls are TRBV7-2 and TRBJ2-2, with 7 bases identical to TRBD1. The germline V gene has CDR1 SGHTA and CDR2 FQGNSA. The J segment lost 4 bases and the V segment lost 5 bases, leaving 7 bases of the junction unmatched. The length of the CDR3 is 15 residues. Here the CDR3 reads CASSRDRAGTGELFF. DNA for the CDR3: TGTGCCAGCAGCCGTGACAGGGCGGGCACCGGGGAGCTGTTTTTT.